This TCR beta chain appears in the sequencing data of a study of radiation and T cells in renal cell carcinoma. Overall study results and limits: Irradiated tumors held more dominant CDR3 motifs than control tumors.

This CDR3 comprises 13 residues. The V gene's germline CDR1 is SEHNR and CDR2 FQNEAQ (reference sequence). V was trimmed by 5 bases and J by 7 bases, leaving 13 bases between them. This clone rates as medium-sized. Its antigen is not known. Sequencing was performed with immunoSEQ multiplex PCR; in TCRdb, only in-frame clones are kept and a portion is missing. The sample has 10,000 or so clones, around 56% seen once; the top ten hold roughly 10%. The treatment: treatment-naive control, cytoreductive nephrectomy. Control samples are tumors resected by cytoreductive nephrectomy without prior radiation. Control tumor donors were a few females and around 11 males, median age about 50 years.

The clonotype comes from a man aged 35-49 years with renal cell carcinoma. The source was tumor tissue, collected from a patient whose treatment was nephrectomy without radiotherapy. The chain joins TRBV7-9 to TRBJ2-3; D might be TRBD1 (5 bases). CDR3: CASSRSTVYTQYF. The DNA for the CDR3 is TGTGCCAGCAGCCGATCGACAGTTTATACGCAGTATTTT.